This TCR beta chain is drawn from a study of blood T cell repertoires in COVID-19. The data were produced by immunoSEQ multiplex PCR, yet TCRdb's version contains in-frame clones alone and is incomplete. Of around 200,000 clones listed, approximately 79% are singletons. V lost 6 bases to trimming and J lost 0 bases, with 12 bases between them. CDR1 is MDHEN, CDR2 SYDVKM, per germline. The CDR3 is made up of 14 amino acids. The material sequenced was peripheral blood. The clonotype originates from a man under 40 with active or convalescent COVID-19. The gene calls are TRBV28 and TRBJ2-7; possibly TRBD1 for D (6 bases). CDR3 DNA sequence: TGTGCCAGCAGGCGACAGGTTAACTCCTACGAGCAGTACTTC. It translates to CASRRQVNSYEQYF.